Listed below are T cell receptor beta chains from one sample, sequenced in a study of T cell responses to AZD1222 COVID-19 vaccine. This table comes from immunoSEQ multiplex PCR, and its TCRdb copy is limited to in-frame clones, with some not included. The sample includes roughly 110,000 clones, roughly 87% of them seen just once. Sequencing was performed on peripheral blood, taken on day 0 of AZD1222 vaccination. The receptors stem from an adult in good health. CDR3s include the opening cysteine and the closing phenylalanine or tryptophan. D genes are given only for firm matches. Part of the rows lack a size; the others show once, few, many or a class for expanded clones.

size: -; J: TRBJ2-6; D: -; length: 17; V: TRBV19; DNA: TGTGCCAGTACCCAGGACACCCCATCCTCTGGGGCCAACGTCCTGACTTTC; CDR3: CASTQDTPSSGANVLTF
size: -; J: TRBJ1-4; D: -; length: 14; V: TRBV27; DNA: TGTGCCAGCAGTTTCAACCCAACTAATGAAAAACTGTTTTTT; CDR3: CASSFNPTNEKLFF
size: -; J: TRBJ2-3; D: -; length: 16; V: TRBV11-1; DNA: TGTGCCAGCAGCTTACGCAGGGTCGGAAACACAGATACGCAGTATTTT; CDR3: CASSLRRVGNTDTQYF
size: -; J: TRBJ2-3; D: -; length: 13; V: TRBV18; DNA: TGTGCCAGCTCACCGAGTCGGACAGATACGCAGTATTTT; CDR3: CASSPSRTDTQYF
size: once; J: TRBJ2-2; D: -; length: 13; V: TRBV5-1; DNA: TGCGCCATTCCCAAGCCTAACACCGGGGAGCTGTTTTTT; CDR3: CAIPKPNTGELFF
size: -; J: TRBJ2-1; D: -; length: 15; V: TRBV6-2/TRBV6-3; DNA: TGTGCCAGCAGTTTGGCGGAAAGCCCTTACGGTGAGCAGTTCTTC; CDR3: CASSLAESPYGEQFF
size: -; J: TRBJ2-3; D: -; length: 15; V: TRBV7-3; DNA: TGTGCCAGCAGCCTCAGCGGGTCAGGACAAGATACGCAGTATTTT; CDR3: CASSLSGSGQDTQYF
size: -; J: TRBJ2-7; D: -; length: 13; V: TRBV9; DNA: TGTGCCAGCAGCGTAGATCTCTGGAACGAGCAGTACTTC; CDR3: CASSVDLWNEQYF
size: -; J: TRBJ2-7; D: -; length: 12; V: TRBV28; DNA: TGTGCCAGCAACAGGGCCCTATACGAGCAGTACTTC; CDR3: CASNRALYEQYF
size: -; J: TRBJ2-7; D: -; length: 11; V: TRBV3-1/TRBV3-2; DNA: TGTGCCAGCAGCCTTAAAGGCGAGCAGTACTTC; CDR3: CASSLKGEQYF
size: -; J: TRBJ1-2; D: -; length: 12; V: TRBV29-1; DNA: TGCAGCGTTGAAACAGAAATTCCTGGCTACACCTTC; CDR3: CSVETEIPGYTF
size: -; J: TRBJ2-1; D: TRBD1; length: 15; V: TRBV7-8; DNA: TGTGCCAGCAGCGGCCGACAGGGGGCTTACAATGAGCAGTTCTTC; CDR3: CASSGRQGAYNEQFF
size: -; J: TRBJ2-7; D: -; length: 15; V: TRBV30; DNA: TGTGCCTGGAGTGTTCCTAGGGACATAACCTACGAGCAGTACTTC; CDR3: CAWSVPRDITYEQYF
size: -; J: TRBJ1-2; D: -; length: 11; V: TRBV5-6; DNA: TGTGCCAGCAGCCGGTCCCTTGGCTACACCTTC; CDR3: CASSRSLGYTF
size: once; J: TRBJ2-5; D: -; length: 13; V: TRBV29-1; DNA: TGCAGCGTTGTTTGGAGCTACCAAGAGACCCAGTACTTC; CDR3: CSVVWSYQETQYF
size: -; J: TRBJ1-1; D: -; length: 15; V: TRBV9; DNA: TGTGCCAGCAGCGGACGAGGGGTCGTGGCCACTGAAGCTTTCTTT; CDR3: CASSGRGVVATEAFF
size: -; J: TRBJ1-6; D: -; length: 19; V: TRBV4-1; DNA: TGCGCCAGCAGCCAAGATTGGACACCTATGAGCTCCTATAATTCACCCCTCCACTTT; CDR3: CASSQDWTPMSSYNSPLHF
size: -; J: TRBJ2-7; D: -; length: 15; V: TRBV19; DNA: TGTGCCAGTAGTGTTCATGGGACCGGAGGAGACGAGCAGTACTTC; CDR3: CASSVHGTGGDEQYF
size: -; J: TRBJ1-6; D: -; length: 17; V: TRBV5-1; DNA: TGCGCCAGCAGCTTGGAGCCCGGACAGAACGGAAATTCACCCCTCCACTTT; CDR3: CASSLEPGQNGNSPLHF
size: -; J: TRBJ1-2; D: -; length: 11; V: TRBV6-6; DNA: TGTGCCAGCCTCTCGGTCTATGGCTACACCTTC; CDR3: CASLSVYGYTF
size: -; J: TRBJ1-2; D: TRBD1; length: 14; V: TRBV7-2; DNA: TGTGCCAGCCGAGTCGGACAGGGCAACTATGGCTACACCTTC; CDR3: CASRVGQGNYGYTF
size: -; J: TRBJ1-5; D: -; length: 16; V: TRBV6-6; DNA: TGTGCCAGCAGTTACTCGAGGGGCAGCCAAAATCAGCCCCAGCATTTT; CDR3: CASSYSRGSQNQPQHF
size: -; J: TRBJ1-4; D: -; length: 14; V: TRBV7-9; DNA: TGTGCCAGCAGCCCCGGGCCCCTTGGGGGAAAACTGTTTTTT; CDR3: CASSPGPLGGKLFF
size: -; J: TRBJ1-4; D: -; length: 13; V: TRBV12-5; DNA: TGTGCTAGTGGTTTTGGGGGTCGCGAAAAACTGTTTTTT; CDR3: CASGFGGREKLFF